The 3 T cell receptor beta chains in this list originate from one sample, sequenced in a study of shared clonotypes between healthy human individuals. Assay: immunoSEQ multiplex PCR; the TCRdb copy retains only in-frame clones and omits some. The table records just over 2,000,000 clones, roughly 94% of them present only once. Input material: naive CD4+ T cells sorted from blood. As for subset: CD45RA+ positively selected. The receptors originated from a man younger than 30 in good health.

In this sample, this clone turned up once. The chain couples TRBV10-3 to TRBJ2-1, with TRBD2 identical over 9 bases. V shed 6 bases and J 2 bases; nucleotides not matched to a gene: 8. CDR3 length equals 16 residues. Germline CDR1 ENHRY, CDR2 SYGVKD. The CDR3 spells CAISGNSGGTYNEQFF. The CDR3 DNA sequence: TGTGCCATCAGCGGTAATAGCGGGGGAACCTACAATGAGCAGTTCTTC.

V gene TRBV28 combines with J gene TRBJ1-1; the match to TRBD1 covers 9 bases. The ends lost 3 bases at V and 5 bases at J; junction bases unmatched: 7. The germline gives CDR1 MDHEN, CDR2 SYDVKM. The CDR3 runs 15 residues. CDR3 DNA sequence: TGTGCCAGCAGTTTGTTCGGACAGGGGCGGACTGAAGCTTTCTTT. It codes for CASSLFGQGRTEAFF.

The table lists this clone with many counts. The chain has TRBV19 and TRBJ1-5; D call uncertain. From germline, CDR1 is LNHDA and CDR2 SQIVND (reference sequence). The V and J ends lost 3 bases and 3 bases respectively, with 9 bases between them. This CDR3 is 14 amino acids long. As DNA, the CDR3 is TGTGCCAGTAGTATTAGGGCAGACAATCAGCCCCAGCATTTT. This codes for CASSIRADNQPQHF.